The clone carrying this T cell receptor (beta chain) was seen a single time. The data were obtained in a study of blood T cell repertoires in COVID-19. Across the whole study: Acute and convalescent COVID-19 specimens originated in the United States, Italy and Spain. T cells, B-cell-depleted T cells, or PBMCs supplied cDNA or gDNA.

Seattle patient enrollment occurred during active infection, with longitudinal follow-up thereafter. Original methodology: From reference gene primer amplification, estimates of nucleated cell counts were derived. Clones were sequenced by immunoSEQ multiplex PCR, and TCRdb holds only the in-frame ones, with some missing. V and J calls and clone size are those listed in that table; D and trimming were worked out from the DNA. The sample holds a few hundred thousand clones, approximately 85% seen once. Germline CDR1 is MNHEY and CDR2 is SVGEGT. The trim removed 2 bases at V and 1 base at J, leaving 13 bases unmatched. The CDR3 is 19 amino acids.

The chain has TRBV6-2 or TRBV6-3 and TRBJ1-1; 10 positions match TRBD1. Sequencing used peripheral blood. This sequence was found in a woman aged 70 to 79 with COVID-19, enrolled during active disease. The CDR3 protein is CASSYTPLDRGRKNTEAFF. As DNA, the CDR3 is TGTGCCAGCAGTTACACCCCCTTGGACAGGGGGAGAAAGAACACTGAAGCTTTCTTT.